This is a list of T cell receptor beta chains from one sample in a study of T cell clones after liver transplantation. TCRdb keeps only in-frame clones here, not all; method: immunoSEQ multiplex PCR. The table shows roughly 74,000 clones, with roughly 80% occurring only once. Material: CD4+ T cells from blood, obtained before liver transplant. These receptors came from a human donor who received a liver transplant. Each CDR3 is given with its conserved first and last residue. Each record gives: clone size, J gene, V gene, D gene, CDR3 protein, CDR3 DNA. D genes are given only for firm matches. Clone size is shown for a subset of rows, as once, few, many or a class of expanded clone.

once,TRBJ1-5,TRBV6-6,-,CASSYSSDSNQPQHF,TGTGCCAGCAGTTACTCGTCGGATAGCAATCAGCCCCAGCATTTT
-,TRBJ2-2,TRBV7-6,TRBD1,CASRRTGNTGELFF,TGTGCCAGCAGGCGGACAGGGAACACCGGGGAGCTGTTTTTT
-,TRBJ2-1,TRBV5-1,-,CASSLGQRVLDEQFF,TGCGCCAGCAGCCTGGGACAGCGGGTTCTCGATGAGCAGTTCTTC
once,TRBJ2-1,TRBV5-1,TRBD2,CASSPGLAGYNEQFF,TGCGCCAGCAGCCCCGGACTAGCGGGCTACAATGAGCAGTTCTTC
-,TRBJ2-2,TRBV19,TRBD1,CASTPSDRGFGELFF,TGTGCCAGTACTCCTTCGGACAGGGGATTCGGGGAGCTGTTTTTT
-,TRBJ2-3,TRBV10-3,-,CAISDLDTQYF,TGTGCCATCAGTGATTTGGATACGCAGTATTTT
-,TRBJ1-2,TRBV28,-,CASRDTGRPYGYTF,TGTGCCAGCAGGGATACCGGGAGACCTTATGGCTACACCTTC
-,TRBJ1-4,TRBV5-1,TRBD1,CASSYGQGLNEKLFF,TGCGCCAGCAGCTACGGACAGGGGCTAAATGAAAAACTGTTTTTT
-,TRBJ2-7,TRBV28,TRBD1,CASRSLTGTGYNEQYF,TGTGCCAGCAGATCCCTAACCGGGACAGGGTATAACGAGCAGTACTTC
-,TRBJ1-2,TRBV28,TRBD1,CASRAQGEPYGYTF,TGTGCCAGCAGAGCCCAGGGGGAGCCTTATGGCTACACCTTC
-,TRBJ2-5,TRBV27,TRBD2,CASSVLAGGYETQYF,TGTGCCAGCAGTGTCCTAGCGGGTGGTTATGAGACCCAGTACTTC
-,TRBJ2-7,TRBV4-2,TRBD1,CASSQEFRVKTGGEQYF,TGTGCCAGCAGCCAAGAGTTTCGGGTGAAGACAGGGGGCGAGCAGTACTTC
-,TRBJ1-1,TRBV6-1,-,CASRWEREDTEAFF,TGTGCCAGCAGGTGGGAGAGGGAGGACACTGAAGCTTTCTTT
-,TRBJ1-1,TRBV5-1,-,CASRVSGGGNWNTEAFF,TGCGCCAGCAGGGTCTCGGGGGGTGGTAATTGGAACACTGAAGCTTTCTTT
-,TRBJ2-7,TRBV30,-,CAWRRDTAYEQYF,TGTGCCTGGAGGCGGGACACCGCCTACGAGCAGTACTTC
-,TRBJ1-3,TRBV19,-,CASRMASGNTIYF,TGTGCCAGTAGGATGGCCTCTGGAAACACCATATATTTT
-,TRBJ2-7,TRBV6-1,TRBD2,CASSATGLAGASPSYEQYF,TGTGCCAGCAGTGCCACGGGACTAGCGGGAGCTAGCCCTTCCTACGAGCAGTACTTC
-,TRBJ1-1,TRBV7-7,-,CASPPGRITEAFF,TGTGCCAGCCCACCGGGGAGGATCACTGAAGCTTTCTTT
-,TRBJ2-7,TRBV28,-,CASSLYVRGGGEKQYF,TGTGCCAGCAGTTTATATGTACGGGGAGGGGGAGAAAAGCAGTACTTC
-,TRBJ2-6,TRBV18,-,CASSPPGLGANVLTF,TGTGCCAGCTCACCACCGGGTCTTGGGGCCAACGTCCTGACTTTC
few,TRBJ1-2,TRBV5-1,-,CASSLEPPGAYGYTF,TGCGCCAGCAGCTTAGAACCCCCGGGGGCCTATGGCTACACCTTC
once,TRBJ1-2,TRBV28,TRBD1,CASSRDRVGYGYTF,TGTGCCAGCAGTCGCGACAGGGTAGGCTATGGCTACACCTTC
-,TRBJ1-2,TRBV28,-,CASRPGLGIHTF,TGTGCCAGCAGACCGGGCCTTGGGATTCACACCTTC
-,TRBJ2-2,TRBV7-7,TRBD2,CASSPGGVHTGELFF,TGTGCCAGCAGCCCCGGGGGGGTCCACACCGGGGAGCTGTTTTTT
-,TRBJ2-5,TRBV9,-,CASSVGTLNLYQETQYF,TGTGCCAGCAGCGTCGGGACGTTGAACTTGTACCAAGAGACCCAGTACTTC
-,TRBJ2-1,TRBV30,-,CAWSVFARNYNEQFF,TGTGCCTGGAGTGTATTCGCCCGCAACTACAATGAGCAGTTCTTC
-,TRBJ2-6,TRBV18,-,CASSPPSTGSGANVLTF,TGTGCCAGCTCACCACCGTCGACGGGCTCTGGGGCCAACGTCCTGACTTTC
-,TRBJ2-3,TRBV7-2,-,CASSAGLRTQYF,TGTGCCAGCAGCGCAGGACTTCGTACGCAGTATTTT
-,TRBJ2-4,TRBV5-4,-,CASSPPGLEGDIQYF,TGTGCCAGCAGCCCCCCGGGACTGGAAGGGGACATTCAGTACTTC
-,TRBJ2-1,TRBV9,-,CASSVTGHLYNEQFF,TGTGCCAGCAGCGTTACAGGACACCTCTACAATGAGCAGTTCTTC
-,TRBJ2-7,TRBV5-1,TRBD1,CASSIRPGTGGPLEQYF,TGCGCCAGCAGCATCCGACCCGGGACAGGGGGCCCCCTGGAGCAGTACTTC
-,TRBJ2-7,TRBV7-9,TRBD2,CASSLDSGRGRSSSYEQYF,TGTGCCAGCAGCTTAGATAGCGGGAGGGGCCGATCCTCTTCCTACGAGCAGTACTTC